This entry is about one T cell receptor (beta chain). Random hexamers were used to reverse transcribe roughly 0.45 to 1 ug of RNA. A single record per CDR3 protein comes from TCRdb applying MiXCR to the immunoSEQ multiplex PCR reads. The repertoire consists of 100,000 to 150,000 distinct CDR3 sequences, with roughly 94% occurring once and the leading ten covering around 0.13%. The sample is drawn from a study of CD8 T cells in Susac syndrome. Germline loops: CDR1 MNHEY, CDR2 SVGAGI. V was shortened by 6 bases and J by 2 bases, with 8 bases between the two germline ends. The CDR3 length is 12 residues.

This TCR came from a human donor with multiple sclerosis. The sequenced sample consisted of CD4+ T cells from PBMCs. The rearrangement joins TRBV6-5 to TRBJ2-7; TRBD1 or TRBD2 may be the D gene (5 bases each). The CDR3, as DNA: TGTGCCAGCAGGGGACCAACCTACGAGCAGTACTTC. It encodes CASRGPTYEQYF.